This entry is about one T cell receptor beta chain. This sample was included in a study of CD8 T cells in Susac syndrome. Random hexamers served to reverse transcribe about 0.5 to 1 ug RNA. With immunoSEQ multiplex PCR, TCR beta CDR3 was amplified across 54 Vbeta and 13 Jbeta. TCRdb independently ran MiXCR on the immunoSEQ multiplex PCR reads; one entry per CDR3 protein. The data contain around 220,000 distinct CDR3 sequences, about 94% of them seen just once; the ten biggest clones take up 0.1% to 0.15%. The CDR3 covers 17 residues. CDR1 is LGHNA and CDR2 is YNFKEQ in the germline V gene. V dropped 0 bases and J dropped 6; count of bases not matched to a gene: 10.

The sequence derives from a human donor with multiple sclerosis. V gene TRBV4-2 combines with J gene TRBJ2-3; 9 nucleotides agree with TRBD2. Sample: CD8+ T cells from PBMCs. CDR3 bases: TGTGCCAGCAGCCAAGAGGGGGCGGGGGGGCCATCTGATACGCAGTATTTT. Protein: CASSQEGAGGPSDTQYF.